Reported below is one T cell receptor beta chain. Version v3.0 of the immunoSEQ assay was performed at survey level. Repertoires were generated with immunoSEQ multiplex PCR, while TCRdb's copy carries only in-frame clones and drops some. The top ten hold approximately 9.1% of the sample, which has approximately 9,000 clones, roughly 89% seen once. These data come from a study of long-term antiretroviral therapy in people with HIV. The CDR3 is made up of 12 amino acids. Trimming shortened V by 4 bases and J by 5 bases, and 11 bases separated the two germline ends. The germline V gene has CDR1 GTSNPN and CDR2 SVGIG (reference sequence).

The TCR comes from a young man with HIV. V and J are TRBV30 and TRBJ1-1, with a tentative D call TRBD1 (5 bases). Here the sequenced sample was unsorted PBMCs, taken 0.3 years before starting antiretroviral therapy. The CDR3 here is CAWTGRGTEAFF. The CDR3 DNA follows: TGTGCCTGGACAGGGCGCGGGACTGAAGCTTTCTTT.